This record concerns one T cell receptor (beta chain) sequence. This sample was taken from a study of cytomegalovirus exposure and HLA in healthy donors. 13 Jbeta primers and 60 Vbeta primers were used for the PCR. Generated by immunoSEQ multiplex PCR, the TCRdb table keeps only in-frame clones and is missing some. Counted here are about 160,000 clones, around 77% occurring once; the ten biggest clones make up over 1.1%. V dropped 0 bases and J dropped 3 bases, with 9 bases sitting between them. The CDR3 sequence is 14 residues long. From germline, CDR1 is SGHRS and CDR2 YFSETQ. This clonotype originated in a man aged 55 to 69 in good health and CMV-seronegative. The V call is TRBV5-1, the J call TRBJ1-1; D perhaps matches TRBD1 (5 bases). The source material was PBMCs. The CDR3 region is CASSLGRADTEAFF. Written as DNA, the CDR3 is TGCGCCAGCAGCTTGGGCAGGGCGGACACTGAAGCTTTCTTT.